This T cell receptor (beta chain) originates from a study of T cell changes during pregnancy in multiple sclerosis (dated by TCRdb to between 2019 and 2020). The study in broad terms: The study looked at changes in the T cell repertoire across pregnancy in women with multiple sclerosis.

Library method: the immunoSEQ multiplex PCR assay. TCRdb took over this immuneACCESS table, retaining in-frame rearrangements with V and J assigned. Such tables are incomplete; in checked studies, under half of the missing clones stem from an unresolved V gene, and the remainder is unexplained. The sample has some 62,000 clones on record, approximately 90% of them singletons. About 2.7% of the sample is in the top ten clones. This clone has a single count. Its antigen has not been determined. No quality values exist for individual bases; no much larger clone is one base distant. From the germline V gene, CDR1 is MGHDK and CDR2 is SYGVNS. Including the terminal cysteine and phenylalanine, the CDR3 comprises 17 residues. The kept DNA is CDR3 alone, 51 bases in frame from the first base. Relative to germline, V is missing 5 bases and J is missing 1 base, with 10 bases of the junction outside any gene match.

The TCR was taken from a female donor in good health, enrolled as a control in a pregnancy study. The V and J genes are TRBV25-1 and TRBJ2-7; TRBD2 matches 11 bases in the middle. The starting material was peripheral blood, obtained in the second trimester of pregnancy. The CDR3 region reads CASSPPPSSGRSYEQYF. The DNA is as follows: TGTGCCAGCAGTCCACCACCTTCTAGCGGGAGGTCCTACGAGCAGTACTTC.